A single TCR beta chain is shown here with its context. V lost 8 bases and J lost 3; bases outside the gene matches: 11. Germline V lookup: CDR1 MNHEY, CDR2 SMNVEV (reference sequence). The CDR3 has 15 residues. PCR was performed using 60 Vbeta and 13 Jbeta primers. In the authors' methods: An analysis performed later counted roughly 80 million unique TCR beta chains (roughly 10 million of them shared). Data came from immunoSEQ multiplex PCR; TCRdb stores just in-frame clones and leaves some out. That table furnishes V, J and clone size, whereas the DNA furnished D and trimming. This table has tens of thousands of clones, over 75% appearing once. The data were taken from a study of cytomegalovirus exposure and HLA in healthy donors. Study summary: Of the donors genotyped, 398 in all, 65% to 90% fell in the Caucasian-associated ancestry cluster.

Input material: PBMCs. The clonotype comes from a human donor in good health. The rearrangement links TRBV27 to TRBJ2-7, with 9 nucleotides matching TRBD1. CDR3 nucleotides: TGTGCCAGCGGCTTTGGGACAGGGTCCCTCTACGAGCAGTACTTC. Translated, it gives CASGFGTGSLYEQYF.